A single sample gave rise to the 21 T cell receptor beta chains below, sequenced in a study of T cell responses to AZD1222 COVID-19 vaccine. Assay: immunoSEQ multiplex PCR; the TCRdb copy retains only in-frame clones and omits some. The sample shows 150,000 to 160,000 clones, around nine tenths of them seen only once. This specimen was peripheral blood, taken on day 0 of AZD1222 vaccination. These receptors came from an adult in good health.

This chain uses TRBV27 with TRBJ1-6; 10 positions agree with TRBD1. The CDR3 runs to 22 residues. Germline V CDR1 and CDR2: MNHEY, SMNVEV (reference sequence). J was trimmed by 2 bases and V by 3 bases; bases with no gene match: 19. CDR3 nucleotide sequence: TGTGCCAGCAGTTTCAAGGCCAGGACCGGGACAGGGGATAGACCCTATAATTCACCCCTCCACTTT. Amino acid sequence: CASSFKARTGTGDRPYNSPLHF.

The chain employs TRBV27 and TRBJ2-3; a possible D gene is TRBD2 (6 bases). This CDR3 is 12 amino acids long. Trimming pared 6 bases from V and 5 bases from J, leaving 9 bases between. Germline CDR1 and CDR2: MNHEY and SMNVEV (reference sequence). This CDR3 is CASRKGGDTQYF. The CDR3 DNA is TGTGCCAGCAGAAAGGGAGGAGATACGCAGTATTTT.

The CDR3 region has the DNA TGTGCCAGCAGTTACTCGGGCAGGGTTCATGGCTACACCTTC. Residues: CASSYSGRVHGYTF. The J gene is TRBJ1-2, the V gene TRBV6-5, with D possibly TRBD1 on 5 matching bases. The CDR3 has 14 residues. Trimming cost V 0 bases and J 6 bases, with 11 bases left between them. Per germline, CDR1 MNHEY and CDR2 SVGAGI.

This clone has a single count. V usage is TRBV5-8 and J usage is TRBJ1-2, with D possibly matching TRBD1 (5 bases). Looked up from germline, CDR1 is SGHTS and CDR2 is YDEGEE. The ends were cut back, 3 bases at V and 4 bases at J, with 22 bases in the middle. The CDR3 contains 17 residues. CDR3 region: CASSWGGTPVYGYGYTF. Written as DNA, the CDR3 is TGTGCCAGCAGCTGGGGGGGGACTCCTGTCTATGGCTATGGCTACACCTTC.

V and J are TRBV28 and TRBJ2-1, with 10 bases aligning to TRBD2. Unmatched junction bases numbered 7, after V lost 3 bases and J lost 5 bases. Germline CDR1 is MDHEN and CDR2 is SYDVKM. The CDR3 length is 16 residues. For the CDR3, the DNA is TGTGCCAGCAGTTTTGTAGTAGCGGGAGGTCACAATGAGCAGTTCTTC. Protein product: CASSFVVAGGHNEQFF.

V gene TRBV7-3 combines with J gene TRBJ1-1; weak D call: TRBD1 (6 bases). Germline V CDR1 and CDR2: SGHTA, FQGTGA. With 1 base removed from V and 11 bases from J, the gap between germline ends came to 14 bases. CDR3 length: 13 residues. CDR3: CASSLRFGGPAFF. The CDR3 DNA reads as TGTGCCAGCAGCTTAAGGTTTGGGGGGCCGGCTTTCTTT.

The rearrangement links TRBV7-2 to TRBJ1-2, with 9 bases identical to TRBD1. The V segment lost 4 bases and the J segment 0 bases; nucleotides outside the gene matches: 6. The length of the CDR3 is 16 residues. The germline V gene has CDR1 SGHTA and CDR2 FQGNSA. The CDR3 spells CASSSTGGSPNYGYTF. CDR3 nucleotides: TGTGCCAGCAGCTCTACAGGGGGCAGCCCTAACTATGGCTACACCTTC.

The chain employs TRBV7-9 and TRBJ2-3; TRBD1 matches at 8 bases. The V gene's germline CDR1 is SEHNR and CDR2 FQNEAQ (reference sequence). The ends lost 4 bases at V and 5 bases at J; junction bases unmatched: 5. CDR3 length equals 14 residues. CDR3 region: CASSWGQEGDTQYF. The CDR3 nucleotides are TGTGCCAGCAGCTGGGGACAGGAAGGAGATACGCAGTATTTT. The complete variable domain, with remaining parts taken from reference TRBV7-9 and TRBJ2-3, reads DTGVSQNPRHKITKRGQNVTFRCDPISEHNRLYWYRQTLGQGPEFLTYFQNEAQLEKSRLLSDRFSAERPKGSFSTLEIQRTEQGDSAMYLCASSWGQEGDTQYFGPGTRLTVL.

The chain combines TRBV5-4 with TRBJ1-1; possibly TRBD1 for D (5 bases). V lost 4 bases and J lost 3, with 13 bases in between. Germline V CDR1 and CDR2: SGHNT, YYREEE (reference sequence). The CDR3 is 14 amino acids. The CDR3 DNA is TGTGCCAGCAGCCGGGGTTTAGGGGACACTGAAGCTTTCTTT. This encodes CASSRGLGDTEAFF.

The J gene is TRBJ1-4, the V gene TRBV13, with a tentative D call TRBD1 (6 bases). CDR3 length: 14 residues. Trimming pared 0 bases from V and 6 bases from J, leaving 8 bases between. Germline CDR1 PRHDT, CDR2 FYEKMQ (reference sequence). The CDR3 region is CASSLGSGDEKLFF. In DNA form, the CDR3 reads TGTGCCAGCAGCTTAGGGTCAGGGGATGAAAAACTGTTTTTT.

CDR3 DNA sequence: TGCAGTGCTAGTTCGGGAGTGAGCAATCAGCCCCAGCATTTT. Its protein is CSASSGVSNQPQHF. The chain couples TRBV20-1 to TRBJ1-5; no reliable D call. There are 14 residues in the CDR3. Germline CDR1 reads DFQATT; CDR2 reads SNEGSKA (reference sequence). Trimming pared 3 bases from V and 1 base from J, leaving 10 bases between.

V and J are TRBV4-3 and TRBJ2-2; weak D call: TRBD1 (6 bases). CDR1 and CDR2 (germline): LGHNA, YSLEER. The CDR3 loop spans 16 amino acids. V lost 8 bases and J 2 bases, leaving 18 bases between the germline ends. CDR3 sequence: CASGRVQGTNTGELFF. The CDR3 bases are TGCGCCAGCGGACGAGTTCAGGGGACCAACACCGGGGAGCTGTTTTTT.

This clone is a singleton in its sample. The chain joins TRBV7-2 to TRBJ2-1; a possible D gene is TRBD2 (6 bases). The V gene's germline CDR1 is SGHTA and CDR2 FQGNSA. V was shortened by 5 bases and J by 2 bases, with 10 bases between the two germline ends. This CDR3 spans 14 amino acids. CDR3 region: CASSPRLAYNEQFF. CDR3 coding DNA: TGTGCCAGCAGCCCGCGACTAGCCTACAATGAGCAGTTCTTC. The full variable domain, in which reference TRBV7-2 and TRBJ2-1 provide the parts outside the CDR3, is GAGVSQSPSNKVTEKGKDVELRCDPISGHTALYWYRQSLGQGLEFLIYFQGNSAPDKSGLPSDRFSAERTGGSVSTLTIQRTQQEDSAVYLCASSPRLAYNEQFFGPGTRLTVL.

A few counts support this clone. The V call is TRBV27, the J call TRBJ1-2; 8 positions agree with TRBD1. The CDR3 extends over 12 amino acids. After removal of 5 bases from V and 9 bases from J, the junction contained 5 bases not matched to a gene. From germline, CDR1 is MNHEY and CDR2 SMNVEV (reference sequence). The CDR3 sequence: CASSPDRVRYTF. The CDR3, as DNA: TGTGCCAGCAGTCCGGACAGGGTTCGCTACACCTTC.

The chain uses TRBV19 and TRBJ1-5; D perhaps matches TRBD1 (5 bases). V lost 6 bases and J lost 4, with 16 bases in between. The CDR3 contains 15 residues. Germline values: CDR1 LNHDA, CDR2 SQIVND (reference sequence). The CDR3 loop reads CASRPMAGINQPQHF. CDR3 DNA sequence: TGTGCCAGTAGACCCATGGCAGGGATTAATCAGCCCCAGCATTTT.

This clone was observed a handful of times. The V gene is TRBV29-1, the J gene TRBJ2-7; a weak D match, TRBD1 (6 bases). V lost 3 bases to trimming and J lost 3 bases, with 15 bases between them. CDR1 and CDR2 (germline): SQVTM, ANQGSEA. This CDR3 is 14 amino acids long. This CDR3 reads CSVESQGTFYEQYF. The CDR3 nucleotides are TGCAGCGTTGAGAGTCAGGGGACCTTCTACGAGCAGTACTTC.

The chain has TRBV18 and TRBJ1-2; D gene unclear. The CDR3 has 16 amino acids. The germline V and J ends were trimmed by 2 bases and 8 bases, with 21 bases remaining between them. The germline CDR1 and CDR2 sequences are KGHSH and LQKENI. Here the CDR3 DNA reads TGTGCCAGCTCACCAGCGGTGGAGATAGCTACTAACGGCTACACCTTC. Amino acids: CASSPAVEIATNGYTF.

V and J are TRBV10-3 and TRBJ2-5; D not certain. This CDR3 region has 12 residues. Germline CDR1 ENHRY, CDR2 SYGVKD. The V gene lost 9 bases and the J gene lost 0 bases, with 8 bases spanning the gap. This CDR3 is CAIAQYQETQYF. CDR3 coding DNA: TGTGCCATAGCACAGTACCAAGAGACCCAGTACTTC.

V usage is TRBV6-1 and J usage is TRBJ1-4; D gene ambiguous. CDR3 size: 15 residues. V lost 1 base and J lost 4, with 10 bases in between. From germline, CDR1 is MNHNS and CDR2 SASEGT. CDR3: CASSEDNGVNEKLFF. DNA of the CDR3: TGTGCCAGCAGTGAAGACAACGGGGTTAATGAAAAACTGTTTTTT.

V is TRBV18 and J is TRBJ1-5, with D perhaps matching TRBD1 (5 bases). Between the trimmed V and J ends, which lost 3 bases and 0 bases, there was a span of 30 bases. Germline V gene sequence: CDR1 KGHSH, CDR2 LQKENI. CDR3 length: 22 residues. CDR3 in DNA: TGTGCCAGCTCACCGCTCCTTGAGAAGGGGTTAGGGATATTTAGTAGCAATCAGCCCCAGCATTTT. It translates to CASSPLLEKGLGIFSSNQPQHF. Drawing the rest from reference TRBV18 and TRBJ1-5, the complete variable domain is NAGVMQNPRHLVRRRGQEARLRCSPMKGHSHVYWYRQLPEEGLKFMVYLQKENIIDESGMPKERFSAEFPKEGPSILRIQQVVRGDSAAYFCASSPLLEKGLGIFSSNQPQHFGDGTRLSIL.

The chain recombines TRBV5-4 with TRBJ1-1; tentatively, D is TRBD1 (6 bases). V lost 0 bases and J lost 5, with 14 bases in between. The V gene's germline CDR1 is SGHNT and CDR2 YYREEE (reference sequence). The CDR3 runs to 15 residues. For the CDR3, the DNA is TGTGCCAGCAGCTTGGTCGGCAGGGGAGATACTGAAGCTTTCTTT. This codes for CASSLVGRGDTEAFF. The full variable domain, with the rest looked up from reference TRBV5-4 and TRBJ1-1, is ETGVTQSPTHLIKTRGQQVTLRCSSQSGHNTVSWYQQALGQGPQFIFQYYREEENGRGNFPPRFSGLQFPNYSSELNVNALELDDSALYLCASSLVGRGDTEAFFGQGTRLTVV.